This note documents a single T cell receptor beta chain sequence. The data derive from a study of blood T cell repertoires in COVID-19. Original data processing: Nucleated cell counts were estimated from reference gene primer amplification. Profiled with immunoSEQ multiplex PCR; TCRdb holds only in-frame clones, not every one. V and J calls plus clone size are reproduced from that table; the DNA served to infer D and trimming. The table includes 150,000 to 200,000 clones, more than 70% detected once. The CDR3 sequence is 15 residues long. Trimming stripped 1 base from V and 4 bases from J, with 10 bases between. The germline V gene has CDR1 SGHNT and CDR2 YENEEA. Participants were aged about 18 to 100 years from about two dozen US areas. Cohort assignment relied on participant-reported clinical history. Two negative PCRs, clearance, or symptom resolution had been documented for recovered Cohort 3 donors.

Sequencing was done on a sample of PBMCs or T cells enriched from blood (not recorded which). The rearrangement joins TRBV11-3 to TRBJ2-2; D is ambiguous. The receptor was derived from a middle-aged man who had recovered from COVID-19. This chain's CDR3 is CASSLGGVGTGELFF. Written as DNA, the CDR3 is TGTGCCAGCAGCTTAGGAGGAGTGGGCACCGGGGAGCTGTTTTTT.